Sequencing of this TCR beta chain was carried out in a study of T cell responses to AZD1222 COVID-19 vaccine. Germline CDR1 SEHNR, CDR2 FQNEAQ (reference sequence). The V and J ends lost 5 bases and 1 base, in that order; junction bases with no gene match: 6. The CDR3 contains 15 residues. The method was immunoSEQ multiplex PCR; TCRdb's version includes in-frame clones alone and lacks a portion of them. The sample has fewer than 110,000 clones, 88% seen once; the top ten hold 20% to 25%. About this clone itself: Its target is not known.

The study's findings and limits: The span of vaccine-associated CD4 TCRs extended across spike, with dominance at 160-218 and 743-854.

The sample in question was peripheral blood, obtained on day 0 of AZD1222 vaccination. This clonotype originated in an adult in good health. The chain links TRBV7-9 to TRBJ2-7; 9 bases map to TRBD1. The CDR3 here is CASSTGTGISYEQYF. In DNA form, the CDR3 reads TGTGCCAGCAGCACCGGGACAGGGATTTCCTACGAGCAGTACTTC.